The present entry profiles one T cell receptor (beta chain) with its context. Per the original methods: Amplification of reference gene primers was used by the study to estimate nucleated cell counts. TCRdb's table, derived via immunoSEQ multiplex PCR, lists solely in-frame clones and lacks some. The DNA was the basis for D and trimming; V, J and clone size are from that table. This table has around 100,000 clones, around nine tenths appearing once. This specimen belongs to a study of blood T cell repertoires in COVID-19. Study-level background: COVID-19 samples collected from the United States, Italy and Spain covered acute and convalescent phases. Nucleic acid was either cDNA or gDNA, and it came from T cells, B-cell-depleted T cells, or PBMCs.

Sequenced: peripheral blood. This clonotype was obtained from a woman in her 70s who had recovered from COVID-19.

CDR3: CASSQLGGQETQYF. CDR3 in DNA: TGTGCCAGCAGCCAATTGGGGGGCCAAGAGACCCAGTACTTC. The chain couples TRBV3-1 (or the pseudogene TRBV3-2) to TRBJ2-5; maybe TRBD2 (6 bases). The CDR3 is 14 residues long. Trimming took 2 bases from V and 1 from J, leaving 8 bases between them. The germline V gene encodes CDR1 LGHDT and CDR2 YNNKEL (reference sequence).